This TCR beta chain was retrieved from a study of vaccination effects on CD4 cells after COVID-19. The protocol was immunoSEQ multiplex PCR, while the TCRdb copy is restricted to in-frame clones and leaves out a portion. The sample gives about 54,000 clones, around 75% of which show up once; about 2.4% is in the top ten. In regard to this clone: Its specificity is not known. The sample has other DNA sequences that encode this CDR3 too.

Viral peptide pool expansion of antigen-specific CD4+ T cells preceded sequencing in the ViraFEST assay. Once cultured for approximately 10 days, the cells underwent separation to obtain CD4+ T cells. Trimming shortened V by 0 bases and J by 2 bases, and 7 bases separated the two germline ends. The germline gives CDR1 SGHRS, CDR2 YFSETQ. This CDR3 has 14 amino acids. This sequence originates from a human donor who received a COVID-19 vaccine. The gene calls are TRBV5-1 and TRBJ2-3; D possibly corresponds to TRBD1 (5 bases). The sequencing used CD4+ T cells from PBMCs cultured with HCoV-229E spike peptides, collected before COVID-19 vaccination. CDR3 sequence (DNA): TGCGCCAGCAGCTTGGGACAGCCCACAGATACGCAGTATTTT. This gives the protein CASSLGQPTDTQYF.